This TCR beta chain comes out of a study of blood T cell repertoires in COVID-19 (dated by TCRdb to about 2020). Study-wide context: The collaborator samples originated in the United States, Italy and Spain and spanned the acute and convalescent phases of COVID-19. Subjects who had been exposed to COVID-19, were actively infected with it, or had recovered from it provided the deeply sampled blood TCRbeta repertoires that made up the dataset. The prospective study material was composed of cDNA or gDNA derived from T cells, B-cell-depleted T cells, or PBMCs. The repertoires were made available in a free public database intended to serve as a resource for research on the immune response to SARS-CoV-2. Samples were obtained from the ongoing ImmuneRACE study (first 160 participants) and from over 1,000 subjects provided by 6 global collaborators. A de-identified subject ID, COVID-19 status, age in years and sex were almost always included in the sample metadata. Where HLA class I and class II types were available, the types were taken from metadata supplied by the sample provider, not from assay-based typing. Summary of the overall study and its limitations: How much clinical and demographic metadata was included differed by source and by participant, and the metadata was provided uncurated.

As concerns this clone: The antigen it binds to is not known. No base quality values were provided; no much bigger clone lies one nucleotide off.

The germline V gene gives CDR1 as SGHRS and CDR2 as YFSETQ. Reading from cysteine to phenylalanine, the CDR3 counts 15 amino acids. Solely the CDR3 DNA is kept, with 45 bases framed from the first base. The V end loses 6 bases and the J end loses 1 base, and a stretch of 13 bases separates them. The immunoSEQ Assay, a bias-controlled multiplex PCR, was used to amplify TCRbeta CDR3 regions from genomic DNA. Per the authors' processing: Nucleated cell counts per sample were estimated from amplification of reference gene primers within the assay. To quantify the absolute abundance of each unique TCRbeta CDR3 rearrangement, sequence reads were collapsed and filtered. For each sample, productive Simpson clonality was calculated by taking the square root of Simpson's diversity index across productive rearrangements. Imported from immuneACCESS, the table was reduced by TCRdb to in-frame sequences with V and J called. These copies leave out some clones; in studies compared against another copy, an unresolved V gene accounts for under half, and the cause of the remainder is not known. D and trimming come from the DNA, and the V and J calls and clone size come from that table. This sample holds more than 250,000 clones; approximately 90% were observed only once. The ten largest clones represent over 6% of the sample.

Participants in the prospective study were enrolled through a virtual design, were aged roughly 18 to 95 years, and lived in approximately 25 United States geographic areas. In the prospective study, cohorts were assigned on the basis of participant-reported clinical history obtained from a screening survey and a study questionnaire. Recovered participants in ImmuneRACE Cohort 3 were defined as having two consecutive negative NP/OP PCR tests, clearance from a healthcare professional, or resolution of symptoms. Mobile phlebotomists in the prospective study collected whole blood, serum and a nasopharyngeal or oropharyngeal swab from every participant. Additional blood draws and questionnaires over an approximately two-month period could optionally be provided by prospective study participants. Before DNA extraction, blood samples from the prospective study were shipped at room temperature or frozen.

The specimen was PBMCs or T cells enriched from blood (not recorded which). This TCR was sampled from a middle-aged woman who had recovered from COVID-19. The chain is encoded by TRBV5-1 joined to TRBJ2-2; matching of 5 bases hints at TRBD2 as the D gene. CDR3 protein: CASTHRGQNTGELFF. The nucleotide sequence reads as follows: TGCGCCAGCACTCATAGAGGGCAGAACACCGGGGAGCTGTTTTTT.